Listed here are 5 T cell receptor beta chains from one sample, sequenced in a study of cytomegalovirus exposure and HLA in healthy donors. 13 Jbeta primers and 60 Vbeta primers were used for the PCR. Sequenced by immunoSEQ multiplex PCR; TCRdb stores in-frame clones only, minus some. Here the sample spans about 110,000 clones, 65% being singletons. Sequencing used PBMCs. Receptors were obtained from a man aged 30-40 years in good health and CMV-seropositive.

The chain is built from TRBV6-6 and TRBJ2-4, with D possibly matching TRBD1 (6 bases). The CDR3 totals 16 residues. Germline V gene lookup returns CDR1 MNHNY and CDR2 SVGAGI (reference sequence). V dropped 4 bases and J dropped 0 bases, with 13 bases sitting between them. The CDR3 DNA reads as TGTGCCAGCAGTTTGCAGGGGTCGGGAGCCAAAAACATTCAGTACTTC. Translating it yields CASSLQGSGAKNIQYF.

V usage is TRBV30 and J usage is TRBJ1-2; a weak D match, TRBD1 (5 bases). Germline CDR1 and CDR2: GTSNPN and SVGIG (reference sequence). Between the trimmed V and J ends, which lost 2 bases and 1 base, there was a span of 5 bases. CDR3 length: 12 amino acids. This CDR3 is CAWSRGNYGYTF. The CDR3 DNA reads TGTGCCTGGAGTAGGGGTAACTATGGCTACACCTTC.

As concerns this clone: Other DNA sequences in the same sample also yield this CDR3. The chain is built from TRBV5-1 and TRBJ2-5; D perhaps matches TRBD2 (5 bases). The CDR3 is 13 amino acids. V was cut by 0 bases and J by 5 bases, with 8 bases left in between. Germline CDR1 and CDR2: SGHRS and YFSETQ. The CDR3: CASSLGTGETQYF. The CDR3 region has the DNA TGCGCCAGCAGCTTGGGGACGGGGGAGACCCAGTACTTC.

The genes are TRBV9 and TRBJ1-3; D gene unclear. CDR1 is SGDLS, CDR2 YYNGEE, per germline. CDR3 size: 14 residues. V was shortened by 2 bases and J by 1 base, with 7 bases between the two germline ends. The CDR3 bases are TGTGCCAGCAGCGTTGTATATTCTGGAAACACCATATATTTT. Protein product: CASSVVYSGNTIYF.

This clone has just a few counts. This chain connects TRBV5-4 to TRBJ2-5, with D possibly TRBD1 on 6 matching bases. The CDR3 runs to 14 residues. CDR1 and CDR2 from the germline V gene are SGHNT and YYREEE (reference sequence). The V end lost 4 bases, the J end lost 2 bases, and 12 bases lay between the germline ends. In nucleotides, the CDR3 is TGTGCCAGCAGCAGACCAGGGACACAAGAGACCCAGTACTTC. Translation: CASSRPGTQETQYF. The whole variable domain, remainder taken from reference TRBV5-4 and TRBJ2-5, is ETGVTQSPTHLIKTRGQQVTLRCSSQSGHNTVSWYQQALGQGPQFIFQYYREEENGRGNFPPRFSGLQFPNYSSELNVNALELDDSALYLCASSRPGTQETQYFGPGTRLLVL.